The source of this TCR beta chain is a study of T cells and Merkel cell carcinoma outcomes. The data were produced by immunoSEQ multiplex PCR, yet TCRdb's version contains in-frame clones alone and is incomplete. The data show thousands of clones, 60% to 85% seen once. Counting both end residues, the CDR3 totals 14 amino acids. The germline gives CDR1 SEHNR, CDR2 FQNEAQ (reference sequence). Study-wide results and limits: In Merkel cell carcinoma, repertoire and T-cell density reportedly predicted outcomes.

This clone was observed a handful of times. Its antigen is unidentified. Given the absence of the conserved phenylalanine or tryptophan at the CDR3 end, a read error is likely. The limits of the CDR3 on the DNA are not certain, so only TCRdb's listed CDR3 is given. J is TRBJ2-7 and V is TRBV7-9; the D call TRBD1 from the table was never checked on the DNA. The TCR comes from a human donor with Merkel cell carcinoma. The sequenced material came from tumor tissue from Merkel cell carcinoma. CDR3 region: CASSSSLFDRVESI.